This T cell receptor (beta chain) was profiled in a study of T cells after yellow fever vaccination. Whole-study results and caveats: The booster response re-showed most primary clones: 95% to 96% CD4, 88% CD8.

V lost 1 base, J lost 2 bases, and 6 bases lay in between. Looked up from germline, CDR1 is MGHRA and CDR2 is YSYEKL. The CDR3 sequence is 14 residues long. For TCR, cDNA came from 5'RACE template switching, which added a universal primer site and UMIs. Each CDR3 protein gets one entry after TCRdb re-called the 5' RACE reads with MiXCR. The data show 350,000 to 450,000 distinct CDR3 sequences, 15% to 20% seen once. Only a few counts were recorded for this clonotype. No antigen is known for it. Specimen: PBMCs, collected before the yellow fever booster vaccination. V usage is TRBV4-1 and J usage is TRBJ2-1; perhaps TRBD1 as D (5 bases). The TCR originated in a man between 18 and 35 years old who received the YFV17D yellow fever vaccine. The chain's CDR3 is CASSQVTAYNEQFF. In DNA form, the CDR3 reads TGCGCCAGCAGCCAAGTGACAGCCTACAATGAGCAGTTCTTC.